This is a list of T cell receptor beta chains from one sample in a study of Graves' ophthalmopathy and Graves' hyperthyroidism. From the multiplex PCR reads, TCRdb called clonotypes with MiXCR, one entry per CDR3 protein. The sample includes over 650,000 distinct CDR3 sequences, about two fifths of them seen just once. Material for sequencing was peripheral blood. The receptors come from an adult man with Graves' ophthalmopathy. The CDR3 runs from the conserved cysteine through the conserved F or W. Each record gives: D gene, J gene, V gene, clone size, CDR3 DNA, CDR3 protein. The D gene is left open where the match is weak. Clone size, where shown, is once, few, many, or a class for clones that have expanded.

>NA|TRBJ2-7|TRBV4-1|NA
TGCGCCAGCAGCCATCGTAAGGGGGCCTACGAGCAGTACTTC
CASSHRKGAYEQYF
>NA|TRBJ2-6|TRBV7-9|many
TGTGCCAGCAGCTTAGGTACGCAGGGGCGCTCTGGGGCCAACGTCCTGACTTTC
CASSLGTQGRSGANVLTF
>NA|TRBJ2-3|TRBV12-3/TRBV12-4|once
TGTGCCAGCAGCTTCGGTGGGAACACAGATACGCAGTATTTT
CASSFGGNTDTQYF
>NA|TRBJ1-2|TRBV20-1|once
TGCAGTGCTAGAGAATCTGCAGGGGTGGTGGGTGGCTACACCTTC
CSARESAGVVGGYTF
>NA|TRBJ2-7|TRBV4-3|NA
TGCGCCAGCAGCCAAGATTGGAAGGGGGGATACGAGCAGTACTTC
CASSQDWKGGYEQYF
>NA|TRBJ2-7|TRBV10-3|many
TGTGCCATCAGGGACAGAGACTCCTACGAGCAGTACTTC
CAIRDRDSYEQYF
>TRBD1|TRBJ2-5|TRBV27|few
TGTGCCAGCGGTGGGACAGGGGCCATGGAAGAGACCCAGCACTTC
CASGGTGAMEETQHF
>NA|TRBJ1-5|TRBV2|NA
TGTGCCAGCAGTCCGGTTGGGTTGAATCAGCCCCAGCATTTT
CASSPVGLNQPQHF
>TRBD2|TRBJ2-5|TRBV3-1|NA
TGTGCCAGCAGCAGCGGGACCGAGACCCAGTACTTC
CASSSGTETQYF
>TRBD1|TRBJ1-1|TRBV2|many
TGTGCCAGCAGTGGCAGGGGGCCGGAGGGTAGGACTGAAGCTTTCTTT
CASSGRGPEGRTEAFF
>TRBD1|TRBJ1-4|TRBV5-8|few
TGTGCCAGCAGCCCTCGGACAGGGATAGGTGAAAAACTGTTTTTT
CASSPRTGIGEKLFF
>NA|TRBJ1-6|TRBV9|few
TGTGCCAGTAGCAGGGACCTCTATAATTCACCCCTCCACTTT
CASSRDLYNSPLHF
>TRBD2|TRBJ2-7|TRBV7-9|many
TGTGCCAACAGCTTAGGACTAGCGGGAGTTTACGAGCAGTACTTC
CANSLGLAGVYEQYF
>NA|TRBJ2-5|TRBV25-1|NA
NA
CACSARSGTGDLETQYF
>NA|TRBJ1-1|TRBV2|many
TGTGCCAGCCGCCCCGGGCCGAACACTGAAGCTTTCTTT
CASRPGPNTEAFF
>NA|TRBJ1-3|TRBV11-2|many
TGTGCCAGCCGGGGAGCGTCTGGAAACACCATATATTTT
CASRGASGNTIYF
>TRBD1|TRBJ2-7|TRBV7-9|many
TGTGCCAGCAGCTCCCGGGACAGGGCCTACGAGCAGTACTTC
CASSSRDRAYEQYF
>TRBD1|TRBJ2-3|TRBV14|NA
TGTGCCAGCAGCCAAGAAGGGGGCGACACAGATACGCAGTATTTT
CASSQEGGDTDTQYF
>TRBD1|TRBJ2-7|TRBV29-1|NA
TGCAGCAGTTACGGGACAGGGTCAACCGGAGGGCAGTACTTC
CSSYGTGSTGGQYF
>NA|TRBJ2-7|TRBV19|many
TGTGCCAGTAGTAAGGGACTCGCCTACGAGCAGTACTTC
CASSKGLAYEQYF
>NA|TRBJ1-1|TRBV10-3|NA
TGTGCCATCAGTGAGTCTCGGGAGGCTTCTGAAGCTTTCTTT
CAISESREASEAFF
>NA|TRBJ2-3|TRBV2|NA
TGTGCCAGCAGCCCAGCGTCGACAGATACGCAGTATTTT
CASSPASTDTQYF
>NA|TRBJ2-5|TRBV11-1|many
TGTGCCAGCAGCTTAATCGGTGGCTCACAAGAGACCCAGTACTTC
CASSLIGGSQETQYF
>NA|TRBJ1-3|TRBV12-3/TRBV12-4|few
TGTGCCAGCAGGCAAACAGGAGGAAACACCATATATTTT
CASRQTGGNTIYF
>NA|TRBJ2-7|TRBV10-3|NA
TGTGCCATCAGTGCTATGCGACAGAACTACGAGCAGTACTTC
CAISAMRQNYEQYF
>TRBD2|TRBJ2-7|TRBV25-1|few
TGTGCCAGCAGCAGGGGACTAGCGGGAGGCCACTCCTACGAGCAGTACTTC
CASSRGLAGGHSYEQYF
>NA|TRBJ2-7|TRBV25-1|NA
TGTGCCAGCAGTGTCTACCGGGACGGAAAGATCAAGCAGTACTTC
CASSVYRDGKIKQYF
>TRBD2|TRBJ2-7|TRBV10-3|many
TGTGCCATCAGTGTCGGTGAGCGGGAGGGCTCCTACGAGCAGTACTTC
CAISVGEREGSYEQYF